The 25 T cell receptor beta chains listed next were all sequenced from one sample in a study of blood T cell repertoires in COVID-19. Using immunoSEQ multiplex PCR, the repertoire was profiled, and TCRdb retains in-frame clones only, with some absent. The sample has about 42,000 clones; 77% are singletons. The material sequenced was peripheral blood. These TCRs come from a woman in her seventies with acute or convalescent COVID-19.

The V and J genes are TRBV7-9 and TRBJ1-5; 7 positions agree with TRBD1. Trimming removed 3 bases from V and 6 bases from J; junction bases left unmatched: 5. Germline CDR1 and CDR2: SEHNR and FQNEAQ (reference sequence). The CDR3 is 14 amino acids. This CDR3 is CASSFGGGGQPQHF. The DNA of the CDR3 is TGTGCCAGCAGCTTCGGAGGGGGCGGTCAGCCCCAGCATTTT.

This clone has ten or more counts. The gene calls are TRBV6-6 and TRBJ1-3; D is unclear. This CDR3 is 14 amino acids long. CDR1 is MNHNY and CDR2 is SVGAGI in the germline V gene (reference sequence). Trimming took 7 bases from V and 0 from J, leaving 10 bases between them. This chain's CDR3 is CASTHGSSGNTIYF. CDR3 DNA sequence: TGTGCCAGCACCCATGGGAGCTCTGGAAACACCATATATTTT.

The CDR3 here is CASSARRGTGANVLTF. Written as DNA, the CDR3 is TGTGCCAGCAGCGCCCGGCGGGGGACCGGGGCCAACGTCCTGACTTTC. This chain joins TRBV7-9 and TRBJ2-6; TRBD2 matches at 7 bases. The CDR3 runs to 16 residues. V lost 5 bases to trimming and J lost 4 bases; unmatched junction nucleotides: 8. In germline, CDR1 is SEHNR, CDR2 FQNEAQ (reference sequence).

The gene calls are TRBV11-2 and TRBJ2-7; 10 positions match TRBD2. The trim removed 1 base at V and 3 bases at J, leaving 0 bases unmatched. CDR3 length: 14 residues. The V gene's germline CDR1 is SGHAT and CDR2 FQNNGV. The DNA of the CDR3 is TGTGCCAGCAGCTTAGCTAGCGGGGGCTACGAGCAGTACTTC. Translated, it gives CASSLASGGYEQYF. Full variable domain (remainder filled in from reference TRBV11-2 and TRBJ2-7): EAGVAQSPRYKIIEKRQSVAFWCNPISGHATLYWYQQILGQGPKLLIQFQNNGVVDDSQLPKDRFSAERLKGVDSTLKIQPAKLEDSAVYLCASSLASGGYEQYFGPGTRLTVT.

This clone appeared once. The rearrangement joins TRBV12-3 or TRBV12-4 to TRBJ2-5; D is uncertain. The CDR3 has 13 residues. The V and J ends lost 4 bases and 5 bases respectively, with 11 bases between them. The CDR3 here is CASSWAAVETQYF. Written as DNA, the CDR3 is TGTGCCAGCAGTTGGGCAGCCGTGGAGACCCAGTACTTC.

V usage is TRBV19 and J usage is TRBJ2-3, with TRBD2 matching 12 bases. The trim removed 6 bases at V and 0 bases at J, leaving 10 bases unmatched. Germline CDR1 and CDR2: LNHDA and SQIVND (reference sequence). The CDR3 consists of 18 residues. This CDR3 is CASSVWLAGGGSTDTQYF. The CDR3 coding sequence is TGTGCCAGTAGCGTTTGGCTAGCGGGAGGGGGAAGCACAGATACGCAGTATTTT.

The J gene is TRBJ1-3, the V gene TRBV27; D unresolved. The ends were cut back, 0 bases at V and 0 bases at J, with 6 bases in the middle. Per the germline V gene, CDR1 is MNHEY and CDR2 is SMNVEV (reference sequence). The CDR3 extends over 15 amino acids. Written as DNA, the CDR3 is TGTGCCAGCAGTTTATCCGGGAGCTCTGGAAACACCATATATTTT. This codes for CASSLSGSSGNTIYF.

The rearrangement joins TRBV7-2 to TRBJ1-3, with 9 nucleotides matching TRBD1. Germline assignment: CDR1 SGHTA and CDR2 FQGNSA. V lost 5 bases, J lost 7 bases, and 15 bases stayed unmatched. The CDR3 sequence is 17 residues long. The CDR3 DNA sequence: TGTGCCAGCAGCCTCTTCGGGACAGGGTTAGGTCGGAACACCATATATTTT. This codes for CASSLFGTGLGRNTIYF.

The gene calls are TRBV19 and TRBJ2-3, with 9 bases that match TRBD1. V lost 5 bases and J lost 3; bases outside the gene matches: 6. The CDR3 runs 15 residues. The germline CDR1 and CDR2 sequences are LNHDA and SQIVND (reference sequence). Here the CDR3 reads CASSLGQGQTDTQYF. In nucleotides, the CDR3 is TGTGCCAGTAGTCTGGGACAGGGCCAAACAGATACGCAGTATTTT.

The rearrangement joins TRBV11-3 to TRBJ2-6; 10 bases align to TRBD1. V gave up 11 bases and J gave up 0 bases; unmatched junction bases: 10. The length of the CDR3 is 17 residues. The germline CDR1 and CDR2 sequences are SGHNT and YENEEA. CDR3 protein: CAPWRDRGFSGANVLTF. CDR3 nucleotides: TGTGCCCCCTGGCGGGACAGGGGTTTCTCTGGGGCCAACGTCCTGACTTTC.

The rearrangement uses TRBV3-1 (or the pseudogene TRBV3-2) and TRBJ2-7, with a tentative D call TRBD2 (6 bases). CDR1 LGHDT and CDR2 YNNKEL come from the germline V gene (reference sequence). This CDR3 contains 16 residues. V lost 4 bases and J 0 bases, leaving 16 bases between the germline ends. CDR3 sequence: CASSPGTGFTSYEQYF. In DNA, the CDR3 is TGTGCCAGCAGCCCCGGGACTGGGTTTACCTCCTACGAGCAGTACTTC.

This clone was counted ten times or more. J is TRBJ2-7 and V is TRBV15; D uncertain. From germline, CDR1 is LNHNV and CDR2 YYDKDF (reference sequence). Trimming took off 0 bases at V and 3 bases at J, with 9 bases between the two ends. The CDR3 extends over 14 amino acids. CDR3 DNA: TGTGCCACCAGCAGAGAATACATGAACTACGAGCAGTACTTC. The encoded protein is CATSREYMNYEQYF.

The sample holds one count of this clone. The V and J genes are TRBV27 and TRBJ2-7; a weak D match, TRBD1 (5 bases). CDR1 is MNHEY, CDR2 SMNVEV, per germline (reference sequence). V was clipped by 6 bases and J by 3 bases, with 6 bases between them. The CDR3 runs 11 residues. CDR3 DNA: TGTGCCAGCAGGGACAACTACGAGCAGTACTTC. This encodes CASRDNYEQYF.

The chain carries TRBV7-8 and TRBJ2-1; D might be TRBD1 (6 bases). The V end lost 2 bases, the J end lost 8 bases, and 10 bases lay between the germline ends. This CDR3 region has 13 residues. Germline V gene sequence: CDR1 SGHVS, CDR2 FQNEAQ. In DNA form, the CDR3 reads TGTGCCAGCAGCTTATCGGCAGGGGATGAGCAGTTCTTC. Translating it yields CASSLSAGDEQFF.

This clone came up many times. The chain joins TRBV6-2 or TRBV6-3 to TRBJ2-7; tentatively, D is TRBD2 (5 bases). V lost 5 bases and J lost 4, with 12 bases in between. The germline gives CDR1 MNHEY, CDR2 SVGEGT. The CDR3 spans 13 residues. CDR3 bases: TGTGCCAGCAGTCCGAGTCGGGGATACGAGCAGTACTTC. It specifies CASSPSRGYEQYF.

Here the CDR3 reads CASSGTANSYEQYF. The CDR3 nucleotides read TGTGCCAGCAGCGGGACTGCAAACTCCTACGAGCAGTACTTC. V usage is TRBV3-1 (or the pseudogene TRBV3-2) and J usage is TRBJ2-7, with TRBD2 as a possible D gene (6 bases). CDR3 size: 14 residues. In germline, CDR1 is LGHDT, CDR2 YNNKEL (reference sequence). V lost 5 bases, J lost 0 bases, and 11 bases lay in between.

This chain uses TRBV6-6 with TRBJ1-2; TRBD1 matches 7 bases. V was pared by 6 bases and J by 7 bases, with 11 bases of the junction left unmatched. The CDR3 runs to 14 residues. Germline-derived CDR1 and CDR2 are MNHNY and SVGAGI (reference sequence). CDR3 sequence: CASSRQGNKSGYTF. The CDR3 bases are TGTGCCAGCAGCCGACAGGGCAATAAGAGTGGCTACACCTTC.

The CDR3 spells CASSLAGMETQYF. The CDR3 coding sequence is TGTGCCAGTAGCTTAGCGGGAATGGAGACCCAGTACTTC. The chain combines TRBV19 with TRBJ2-5; TRBD2 aligns across 8 bases. J gave up 5 bases and V 6 bases, and 5 bases lay outside the gene matches. This CDR3 spans 13 amino acids. The germline gives CDR1 LNHDA, CDR2 SQIVND (reference sequence).

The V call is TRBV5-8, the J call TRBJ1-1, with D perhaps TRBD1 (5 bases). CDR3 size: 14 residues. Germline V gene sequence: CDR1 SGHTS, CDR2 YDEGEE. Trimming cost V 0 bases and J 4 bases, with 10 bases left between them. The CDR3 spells CASSLAPGITEAFF. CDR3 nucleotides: TGTGCCAGCAGCTTGGCCCCAGGGATCACTGAAGCTTTCTTT.

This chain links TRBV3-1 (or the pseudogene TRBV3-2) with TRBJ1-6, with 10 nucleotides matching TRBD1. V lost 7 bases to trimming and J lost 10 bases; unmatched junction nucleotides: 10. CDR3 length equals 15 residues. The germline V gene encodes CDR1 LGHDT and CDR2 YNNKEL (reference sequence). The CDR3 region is CASTTGTGVGSPLHF. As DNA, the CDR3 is TGTGCCAGCACTACCGGGACAGGGGTCGGCTCACCCCTCCACTTT.

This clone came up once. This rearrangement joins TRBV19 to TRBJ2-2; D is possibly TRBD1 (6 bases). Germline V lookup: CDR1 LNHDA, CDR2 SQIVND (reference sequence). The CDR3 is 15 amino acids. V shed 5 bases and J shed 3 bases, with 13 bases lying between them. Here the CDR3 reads CASSHGTTHTGELFF. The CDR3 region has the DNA TGTGCCAGTAGTCACGGGACAACGCACACCGGGGAGCTGTTTTTT.

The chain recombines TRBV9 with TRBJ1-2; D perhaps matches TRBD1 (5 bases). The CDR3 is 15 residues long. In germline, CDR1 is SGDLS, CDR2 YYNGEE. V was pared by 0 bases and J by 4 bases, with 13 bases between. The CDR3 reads CASSVEGDVSYGYTF. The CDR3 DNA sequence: TGTGCCAGCAGCGTAGAAGGGGATGTCAGCTATGGCTACACCTTC.

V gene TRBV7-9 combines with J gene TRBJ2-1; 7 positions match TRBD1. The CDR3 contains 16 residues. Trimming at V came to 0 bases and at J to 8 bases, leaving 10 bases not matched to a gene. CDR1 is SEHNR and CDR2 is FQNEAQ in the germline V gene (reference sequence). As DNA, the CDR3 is TGTGCCAGCAGCTTAGCGGCCCGGACAGGTTTCCATGAGCAGTTCTTC. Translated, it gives CASSLAARTGFHEQFF.

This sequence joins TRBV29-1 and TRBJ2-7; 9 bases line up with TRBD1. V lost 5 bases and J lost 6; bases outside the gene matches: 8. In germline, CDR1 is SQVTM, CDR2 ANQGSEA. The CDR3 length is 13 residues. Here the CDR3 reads CSVQGQGIAEQYF. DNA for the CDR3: TGCAGCGTTCAGGGACAGGGCATCGCCGAGCAGTACTTC.

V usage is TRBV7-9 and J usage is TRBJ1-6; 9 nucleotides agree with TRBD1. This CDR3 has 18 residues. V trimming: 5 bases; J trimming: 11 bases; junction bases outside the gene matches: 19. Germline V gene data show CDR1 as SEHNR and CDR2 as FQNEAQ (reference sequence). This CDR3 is CASSLGQGQATYNPPLHF. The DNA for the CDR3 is TGTGCCAGCAGCCTGGGACAGGGACAAGCCACTTACAATCCACCCCTCCACTTT.